The rows below give T cell receptor beta chains drawn from one sample of a study of blood T cell repertoires in COVID-19. Sequencing used immunoSEQ multiplex PCR; TCRdb keeps in-frame clones, though not all of them. Of more than 150,000 clones listed, approximately 88% are singletons. Sequencing input: peripheral blood. The receptors come from a man aged 40-49 years with acute or convalescent COVID-19. Each CDR3 is given with its conserved first and last residue. The D gene is left open where the match is weak. Clone size is stated in some rows and not others, as once, few, many or a class when expanded.

TRBD1	once	TRBV13	TRBJ1-2	CASSPDRVFGGYTF	TGTGCCAGCAGCCCGGACAGGGTGTTCGGCGGCTACACCTTC
TRBD1	NA	TRBV19	TRBJ2-3	CASSQIQGSLTDTQYF	TGTGCCAGTAGTCAAATACAGGGGAGTTTGACAGATACGCAGTATTTT
NA	once	TRBV4-1	TRBJ2-7	CASSQEEGIASYEQYF	TGCGCCAGCAGCCAAGAAGAGGGTATCGCCTCCTACGAGCAGTACTTC
TRBD2	NA	TRBV27	TRBJ2-1	CASRPGLGGSSYNEQFF	TGTGCCAGCAGGCCGGGACTAGGGGGGAGCTCCTACAATGAGCAGTTCTTC
NA	NA	TRBV3-1/TRBV3-2	TRBJ1-3	CASSQGRLPHSGNTIYF	TGTGCCAGCAGCCAAGGCCGTCTACCTCACTCTGGAAACACCATATATTTT
NA	once	TRBV11-2	TRBJ2-7	CASSLKFTGSSYEQYF	TGTGCCAGCAGCTTAAAGTTTACAGGGAGCTCCTACGAGCAGTACTTC
TRBD1	NA	TRBV7-8	TRBJ2-1	CASSPGTGVSSEQFF	TGTGCCAGCAGTCCCGGGACAGGGGTATCTAGTGAGCAGTTCTTC
NA	once	TRBV6-4	TRBJ1-1	CASSGREGTEAFF	TGTGCCAGCTCGGGACGGGAGGGTACTGAAGCTTTCTTT
NA	NA	TRBV6-5	TRBJ1-2	CASSRTDINYGYTF	TGTGCCAGCAGTAGGACAGATATTAACTATGGCTACACCTTC
NA	NA	TRBV5-5	TRBJ2-7	CASRRARQSSYEQYF	TGTGCCAGCAGGCGGGCCAGGCAGAGCTCCTACGAGCAGTACTTC
TRBD1	NA	TRBV6-5	TRBJ1-1	CASSPSGQGLAFF	TGTGCCAGCAGCCCCAGCGGACAGGGATTAGCTTTCTTT
NA	NA	TRBV4-1	TRBJ2-2	CASSQARQANTGELFF	TGCGCCAGCAGCCAAGCCCGACAGGCGAACACCGGGGAGCTGTTTTTT
TRBD1	NA	TRBV5-4	TRBJ2-1	CASSLQGASSNEQFF	TGTGCCAGCAGCTTGCAGGGGGCCAGTAGTAATGAGCAGTTCTTC
TRBD1	NA	TRBV9	TRBJ2-1	CASSAPQGAGQFF	TGTGCCAGCAGCGCTCCACAGGGGGCTGGGCAGTTCTTC
NA	NA	TRBV4-1	TRBJ1-4	CASSPEPGNLEKLFF	TGCGCCAGCAGCCCCGAACCAGGAAATCTTGAAAAACTGTTTTTT
NA	NA	TRBV5-4	TRBJ1-2	CASSLRRPSYGYTF	TGTGCCAGCAGCTTGAGGCGGCCCTCCTATGGCTACACCTTC
NA	NA	TRBV19	TRBJ1-2	CASSAPPASAYGYTF	TGTGCCAGTAGTGCTCCGCCAGCGTCGGCCTATGGCTACACCTTC
NA	NA	TRBV3-1/TRBV3-2	TRBJ1-3	CASSQVRSQSSGNTIYF	TGTGCCAGCAGCCAAGTCCGGAGCCAGAGCTCTGGAAACACCATATATTTT
NA	NA	TRBV10-3	TRBJ1-2	CAISEPSGRGTYGYTF	TGTGCCATCAGTGAGCCGAGCGGCAGGGGTACCTATGGCTACACCTTC
TRBD2	NA	TRBV5-4	TRBJ2-3	CASSLSKSGGAGDTQYF	TGTGCCAGCAGCTTGTCCAAAAGCGGGGGGGCCGGAGATACGCAGTATTTT
NA	NA	TRBV7-9	TRBJ1-1	CASHSGGTLNTEAFF	TGTGCCAGCCACAGTGGCGGGACCCTGAACACTGAAGCTTTCTTT
TRBD1	NA	TRBV6-5	TRBJ2-7	CASRYGTGRTYEQYF	TGTGCCAGCAGATACGGGACAGGAAGGACCTACGAGCAGTACTTC
NA	NA	TRBV5-1	TRBJ1-4	CASSQRRGTNEKLFF	TGCGCCAGCAGCCAACGCAGGGGCACTAATGAAAAACTGTTTTTT
NA	NA	TRBV4-1	TRBJ2-5	CASSQEKGGGARETQYF	TGCGCCAGCAGCCAAGAAAAGGGAGGGGGGGCCCGGGAGACCCAGTACTTC
TRBD1	NA	TRBV30	TRBJ1-4	CAWSPGQGNQKLFF	TGTGCCTGGAGTCCCGGACAGGGGAATCAAAAACTGTTTTTT
TRBD1	once	TRBV18	TRBJ1-5	CASSPDRAQPQHF	TGTGCCAGCTCACCGGACAGGGCCCAGCCCCAGCATTTT
NA	NA	TRBV11-2	TRBJ2-7	CASSLPGLIYEQYF	TGTGCCAGCAGCCTTCCGGGACTCATCTACGAGCAGTACTTC
NA	NA	TRBV28	TRBJ1-5	CASSFKPVLNQPQHF	TGTGCCAGCAGTTTTAAACCGGTACTAAATCAGCCCCAGCATTTT
NA	NA	TRBV5-1	TRBJ2-5	CASSLAGTSQETQYF	TGCGCCAGCAGCTTGGCCGGGACATCACAAGAGACCCAGTACTTC
TRBD1	NA	TRBV10-2	TRBJ2-7	CASSGGTGSSYEQYF	TGCGCCAGCAGTGGGGGGACAGGGAGCTCCTACGAGCAGTACTTC
NA	once	TRBV10-3	TRBJ1-5	CAIRGRGKSNQPQHF	TGTGCCATCAGGGGAAGGGGTAAGAGCAATCAGCCCCAGCATTTT
NA	once	TRBV7-2	TRBJ1-2	CASSLAGGVYGYTF	TGTGCCAGCAGCTTAGCGGGCGGGGTCTATGGCTACACCTTC
NA	NA	TRBV11-2	TRBJ2-1	CASSLVPGNEQFF	TGTGCCAGCAGCTTAGTCCCAGGCAATGAGCAGTTCTTC
NA	NA	TRBV5-6	TRBJ2-1	CASSLAYQRLYNEQFF	TGTGCCAGCAGCTTGGCCTACCAGCGGCTCTACAATGAGCAGTTCTTC
NA	few	TRBV6-5	TRBJ2-2	CATSIPGLNGELFF	TGTGCCACCAGCATTCCGGGACTCAACGGGGAGCTGTTTTTT
TRBD1	few	TRBV6-5	TRBJ2-3	CASSQTGYTQYF	TGTGCCAGCAGTCAGACAGGGTATACGCAGTATTTT
TRBD2	NA	TRBV7-6	TRBJ2-1	CASSSSGGKYNEQFF	TGTGCCAGCAGCTCTAGCGGGGGGAAGTACAATGAGCAGTTCTTC
TRBD2	NA	TRBV19	TRBJ2-7	CASSRLASGDSYEQYF	TGTGCCAGTAGTCGACTCGCTAGCGGGGACTCCTACGAGCAGTACTTC
NA	NA	TRBV4-2	TRBJ1-1	CASSQGGNTEAFF	TGTGCCAGCAGCCAAGGCGGAAACACTGAAGCTTTCTTT
TRBD1	NA	TRBV7-9	TRBJ1-5	CASSTRDRDQPQHF	TGTGCCAGCAGCACCCGGGACAGGGACCAGCCCCAGCATTTT
TRBD1	NA	TRBV7-9	TRBJ2-2	CASSPPGQGLTGELFF	TGTGCCAGCAGCCCCCCGGGACAGGGTTTAACCGGGGAGCTGTTTTTT
NA	NA	TRBV27	TRBJ2-3	CASSLKGPYTDTQYF	TGTGCCAGCAGTTTGAAGGGGCCCTACACAGATACGCAGTATTTT
NA	NA	TRBV7-8	TRBJ2-5	CASSPLEVQETQYF	TGTGCCAGCAGCCCCCTCGAGGTCCAAGAGACCCAGTACTTC
NA	NA	TRBV28	TRBJ2-7	CASSGSYEQYF	TGTGCCAGCAGTGGTAGTTACGAGCAGTACTTC
NA	NA	TRBV5-1	TRBJ2-5	CASSLASPLLETQYF	TGCGCCAGCAGCTTGGCGTCCCCACTCTTAGAGACCCAGTACTTC
TRBD1	once	TRBV2	TRBJ1-2	CASSEAGQGVYGYTF	TGTGCCAGCAGTGAAGCAGGGCAGGGGGTTTATGGCTACACCTTC
NA	NA	TRBV7-2	TRBJ2-2	CASSSRDTGELFF	TGTGCCAGCAGCTCGCGGGACACCGGGGAGCTGTTTTTT
TRBD1	once	TRBV30	TRBJ2-7	CAWRLRDRGSEQYF	TGTGCCTGGAGATTGAGGGACAGGGGGAGTGAGCAGTACTTC